This T cell receptor beta chain came from a study of control samples from healthy donors and cancer patients. The germline gives CDR1 LNHDA, CDR2 SQIVND (reference sequence). This CDR3 is 18 amino acids long. Losses at the gene ends were 1 base for V and 6 bases for J; bases not matched to a gene: 10. Produced via immunoSEQ multiplex PCR; TCRdb's table is partial and in-frame only. Here the sample spans 120,000 to 150,000 clones, around 90% being singletons. The receptor was isolated from a man aged 25 to 45 in good health. Sequencing was carried out using blood. The V call is TRBV19, the J call TRBJ2-6; 9 positions agree with TRBD1. The CDR3 coding sequence is TGTGCCAGTAGTATAGCCAGGACAGGGGCAAGCGTGGCCAACGTCCTGACTTTC. It yields the protein CASSIARTGASVANVLTF.